This T cell receptor (beta chain) was obtained from a study of T cell responses to AZD1222 COVID-19 vaccine. Study at large: Second-dose recipients at about 4 or about 12 weeks were treated as one pooled group. Study-wide results and limits: Regions 160-218 and 743-854 held dominance among vaccine-associated CD4 TCRs, which spanned spike.

J gave up 2 bases and V 2 bases, and 12 bases lay outside the gene matches. Germline lookup yields CDR1 KGHSH and CDR2 LQKENI. This CDR3 is built from 17 residues. Concerning this clone: Its antigen is unidentified.

Profiled with immunoSEQ multiplex PCR; TCRdb holds only in-frame clones, not every one. This table has about 86,000 clones, around 90% appearing once. This chain connects TRBV18 to TRBJ2-7; 7 bases agree with TRBD2. The sequencing here drew on peripheral blood, taken on day 0 of AZD1222 vaccination. The sequence came from an adult in good health. This CDR3 is CASSPGPASGTPYEQYF. The CDR3 DNA is TGTGCCAGCTCACCAGGGCCCGCTAGCGGAACGCCCTACGAGCAGTACTTC. The whole variable domain, filled in from reference TRBV18 and TRBJ2-7, reads NAGVMQNPRHLVRRRGQEARLRCSPMKGHSHVYWYRQLPEEGLKFMVYLQKENIIDESGMPKERFSAEFPKEGPSILRIQQVVRGDSAAYFCASSPGPASGTPYEQYFGPGTRLTVT.